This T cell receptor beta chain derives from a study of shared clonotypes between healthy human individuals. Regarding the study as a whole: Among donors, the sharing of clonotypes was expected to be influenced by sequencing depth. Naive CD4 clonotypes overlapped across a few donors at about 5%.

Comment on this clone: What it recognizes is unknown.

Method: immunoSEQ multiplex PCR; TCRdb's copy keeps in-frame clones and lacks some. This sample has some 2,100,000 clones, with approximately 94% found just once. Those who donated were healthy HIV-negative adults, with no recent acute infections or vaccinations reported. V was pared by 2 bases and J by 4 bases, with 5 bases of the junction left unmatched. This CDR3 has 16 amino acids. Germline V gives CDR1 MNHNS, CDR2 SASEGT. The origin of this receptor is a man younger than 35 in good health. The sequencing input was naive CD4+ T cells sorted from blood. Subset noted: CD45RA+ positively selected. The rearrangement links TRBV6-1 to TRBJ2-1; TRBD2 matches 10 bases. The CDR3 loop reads CASSEKLAGVYNEQFF. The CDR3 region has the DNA TGTGCCAGCAGTGAAAAGCTAGCGGGGGTATACAATGAGCAGTTCTTC.